This record covers a single TCR beta chain. This clonotype was seen a few times. There is no known antigen for this receptor. No base quality values were provided; no much bigger clone lies one nucleotide off. Receptor amplification or capture employed RT-PCR. The listed sequencing device is Illumina HiSeq 2500. Clones were called with MiXCR by TCRdb after fastp trimmed the public reads at Q25, and only in-frame beta chains were retained. Each record represents a unique CDR3 protein, reported with the most common genes and DNA among its rows. For this sample there are under 500,000 distinct CDR3 sequences; approximately 9.9% appear just once. In total, the top ten clones hold over 9.5% of the sample. Interpreted using the paper, the time point label stands for: approximately 47 days after influenza vaccine administration. This sample was taken from a study of response to subunit inactivated influenza vaccine (dated by TCRdb to the late 2010s). Regarding the research as a whole: The study used deep quantitative T cell receptor repertoire profiling to track responses to a trivalent subunit inactivated influenza vaccine.

Broad study findings and their caveats: It was suggested by the authors that each seasonal influenza vaccination may recruit only a limited number of new T cells.

From the cysteine through the phenylalanine, the CDR3 covers 15 amino acids. Just CDR3 DNA is preserved here, 45 bases in frame from base 1. Cut back by 5 bases and 5 bases, the V and J ends lie 18 bases apart. From a lookup of the germline V gene, CDR1 and CDR2 are SGHAT and FQNNGV. The sequence links TRBV11-2 to TRBJ1-2; a tentative D match to TRBD1 spans 5 bases. This sample comprised PBMCs from blood, obtained about 6 weeks after vaccination. This TCR was recovered from a man aged 45 to 65 who received an inactivated influenza vaccine. Donor details come from another sample of the same person, matched by shared clones. CDR3 region: CASSPIPGDLYGYTF. The DNA reads TGTGCCAGCAGCCCGATACCCGGGGACCTATATGGCTACACCTTC.